Each of the 27 T cell receptor beta chains below was sequenced from the same sample in a study of blood T cell repertoires in COVID-19. The assay was immunoSEQ multiplex PCR, and TCRdb's table has in-frame clones only and misses some. The sample carries over 150,000 clones, 88% recorded once. The source material was PBMCs or T cells enriched from blood (not recorded which). The receptor set was obtained from a woman aged 18-29 years who had recovered from COVID-19.

This clone was counted a single time. J is TRBJ2-7 and V is TRBV5-4, with 11 bases aligning to TRBD1. J lost 6 bases, V lost 4 bases, and 3 bases had no gene match. This CDR3 spans 13 amino acids. In germline, CDR1 is SGHNT, CDR2 YYREEE (reference sequence). The CDR3, as DNA: TGTGCCAGCAGCCGGGGGACAGGGGGCGAGCAGTACTTC. Protein product: CASSRGTGGEQYF.

The genes are TRBV7-2 and TRBJ1-3; D is ambiguous. V was pared by 0 bases and J by 8 bases, with 20 bases between. Germline V gives CDR1 SGHTA, CDR2 FQGNSA. This CDR3 comprises 17 residues. CDR3 nucleotide sequence: TGTGCCAGCAGCTTAGCTATGGGGAGATTCGGCGGGGACACCATATATTTT. It yields the protein CASSLAMGRFGGDTIYF.

The rearrangement joins TRBV7-8 to TRBJ1-1; D possibly corresponds to TRBD1 (5 bases). V was cut by 1 base and J by 6 bases, with 15 bases left in between. The CDR3 contains 15 residues. Germline lookup yields CDR1 SGHVS and CDR2 FQNEAQ. CDR3 in DNA: TGTGCCAGCAGCTTAGTTCAGGGTGTTCGGGCTGAAGCTTTCTTT. The encoded protein is CASSLVQGVRAEAFF.

V gene TRBV7-2 combines with J gene TRBJ2-3; 9 bases are a match to TRBD2. Trimming cost V 3 bases and J 0 bases; bases outside gene matches: 7. The CDR3 runs to 17 residues. Germline V gene data show CDR1 as SGHTA and CDR2 as FQGNSA. CDR3 bases: TGTGCCAGCAGCTTGATGACTAGCGGAATTAGCACAGATACGCAGTATTTT. Residues: CASSLMTSGISTDTQYF.

The genes are TRBV19 and TRBJ2-1; D might be TRBD1 (6 bases). Germline loops: CDR1 LNHDA, CDR2 SQIVND (reference sequence). The germline V and J ends were trimmed by 7 bases and 5 bases, with 18 bases remaining between them. CDR3 size: 15 residues. For the CDR3, the DNA is TGTGCCAGTACTCAATTCAGTGGGACAAACAATGAGCAGTTCTTC. Its translation is CASTQFSGTNNEQFF.

The V and J genes are TRBV11-1 and TRBJ2-5; 8 positions agree with TRBD1. V trimming: 3 bases; J trimming: 4 bases; junction bases outside the gene matches: 1. Germline V gene data show CDR1 as SGHAT and CDR2 as FQDESV (reference sequence). The CDR3 length is 13 residues. This CDR3 is CASSLTGVETQYF. The CDR3 region has the DNA TGTGCCAGCAGCTTGACAGGGGTAGAGACCCAGTACTTC.

V usage is TRBV5-1 and J usage is TRBJ1-6, with 8 bases aligning to TRBD1. The germline V gene has CDR1 SGHRS and CDR2 YFSETQ. The V and J ends lost 1 base and 8 bases, in that order; junction bases with no gene match: 11. This CDR3 is 17 amino acids long. The CDR3 here is CASSLRGDRRVDSPLHF. Here the CDR3 DNA reads TGCGCCAGCAGCTTGCGGGGGGACAGGCGGGTCGATTCACCCCTCCACTTT.

The V and J genes are TRBV2 and TRBJ1-2, with D tentatively TRBD1 (6 bases). Trimming removed 4 bases from V and 4 bases from J, with 10 bases in between. The CDR3 length is 13 residues. Looked up from germline, CDR1 is SNHLY and CDR2 is FYNNEI. CDR3 in amino acids: CASSVTGLYGYTF. The CDR3 DNA reads as TGTGCCAGCAGTGTTACAGGGCTCTATGGCTACACCTTC.

J is TRBJ2-5 and V is TRBV5-4; weak D call: TRBD2 (5 bases). The CDR3 consists of 15 residues. V gave up 2 bases and J gave up 1 base, with 12 bases separating them. The germline V gene has CDR1 SGHNT and CDR2 YYREEE (reference sequence). For the CDR3, the DNA is TGTGCCAGCAGCTTCCGTAGCGAAATCCAAGAGACCCAGTACTTC. It translates to CASSFRSEIQETQYF.

The V and J genes are TRBV29-1 and TRBJ1-4; no reliable D call. The ends were cut back, 4 bases at V and 3 bases at J, with 6 bases in the middle. CDR3 length: 12 amino acids. Germline CDR1 reads SQVTM; CDR2 reads ANQGSEA. CDR3 coding DNA: TGCAGCGTTGGCCAGTCTAATGAAAAACTGTTTTTT. This translates into CSVGQSNEKLFF.

This clone came up once. The chain joins TRBV5-1 to TRBJ2-7; TRBD1 matches at 7 bases. This CDR3 spans 12 amino acids. CDR1 and CDR2 from the germline V gene are SGHRS and YFSETQ. V dropped 5 bases and J dropped 4; count of bases not matched to a gene: 3. CDR3 coding DNA: TGCGCCAGCAGACCGGACAGGTACGAGCAGTACTTC. It yields the protein CASRPDRYEQYF.

V gene TRBV4-1 combines with J gene TRBJ1-4; TRBD1 agrees at 10 bases. J lost 1 base, V lost 4 bases, and 3 bases had no gene match. This CDR3 contains 16 residues. In germline, CDR1 is MGHRA, CDR2 YSYEKL. CDR3 loop: CASSPGQGLTNEKLFF. The CDR3 DNA reads TGCGCCAGCAGCCCGGGACAGGGGCTAACTAATGAAAAACTGTTTTTT.

The chain carries TRBV28 and TRBJ2-1; 8 nucleotides match TRBD2. The CDR3 is 17 amino acids. The V and J ends lost 0 bases and 8 bases, in that order; junction bases with no gene match: 12. Germline V lookup: CDR1 MDHEN, CDR2 SYDVKM. The CDR3 spells CASSLWGGLERVHEQFF. The CDR3 DNA sequence: TGTGCCAGCAGTTTATGGGGGGGACTAGAGAGGGTTCATGAGCAGTTCTTC.

The rearrangement links TRBV7-2 to TRBJ1-1; unclear D gene. V was cut by 0 bases and J by 0 bases, with 11 bases left in between. This CDR3 spans 16 amino acids. Germline V gene data show CDR1 as SGHTA and CDR2 as FQGNSA. CDR3 in DNA: TGTGCCAGCAGCTTAGCATCGTCGGTCTTGAACACTGAAGCTTTCTTT. This gives the protein CASSLASSVLNTEAFF.

The gene calls are TRBV5-8 and TRBJ1-2; TRBD1 agrees at 7 bases. The CDR3 length is 14 residues. The J segment lost 8 bases and the V segment lost 6 bases, leaving 13 bases of the junction unmatched. Germline V CDR1 and CDR2: SGHTS, YDEGEE. CDR3 in DNA: TGTGCCAGCACCCTGACAGGGCAGCTATTAGGCTACACCTTC. It yields the protein CASTLTGQLLGYTF.

The chain uses TRBV7-2 and TRBJ2-3; D is uncertain. The length of the CDR3 is 12 residues. Per germline, CDR1 SGHTA and CDR2 FQGNSA. Trimming removed 5 bases at V and 5 bases at J, with 8 bases between. The CDR3, as DNA: TGTGCCAGCAGCCCAGTTAAAGATACGCAGTATTTT. Amino acid sequence: CASSPVKDTQYF.

This clone was recorded only once. The CDR3 nucleotides read TGTGCCAGTAGTCTGGGACTTTACACCGGGGAGCTGTTTTTT. Translated: CASSLGLYTGELFF. The chain has TRBV19 and TRBJ2-2; D may be TRBD2 (6 bases). Looked up from germline, CDR1 is LNHDA and CDR2 is SQIVND (reference sequence). V gave up 5 bases and J gave up 3 bases, with 10 bases separating them. The CDR3 has 14 amino acids. The full variable domain, in which reference TRBV19 and TRBJ2-2 provide the parts outside the CDR3, is DGGITQSPKYLFRKEGQNVTLSCEQNLNHDAMYWYRQDPGQGLRLIYYSQIVNDFQKGDIAEGYSVSREKKESFPLTVTSAQKNPTAFYLCASSLGLYTGELFFGEGSRLTVL.

This chain links TRBV3-1 (or the pseudogene TRBV3-2) with TRBJ1-2; no definite D call. This CDR3 region has 16 residues. Germline assignment: CDR1 LGHDT and CDR2 YNNKEL (reference sequence). The V and J ends lost 0 bases and 4 bases respectively, with 15 bases between them. The CDR3 DNA is TGTGCCAGCAGCCAAGATTTCACGGTGGGAGCCTATGGCTACACCTTC. This sequence encodes CASSQDFTVGAYGYTF.

V gene TRBV5-1 combines with J gene TRBJ2-5; D is uncertain. This CDR3 is built from 13 residues. From germline, CDR1 is SGHRS and CDR2 YFSETQ. Between the trimmed V and J ends, which lost 4 bases and 3 bases, there was a span of 10 bases. The CDR3 loop is CASSPLTEETQYF. The CDR3 bases are TGCGCCAGCAGCCCACTGACTGAAGAGACCCAGTACTTC. The variable domain in full, with the rest retrieved from reference TRBV5-1 and TRBJ2-5, is KAGVTQTPRYLIKTRGQQVTLSCSPISGHRSVSWYQQTPGQGLQFLFEYFSETQRNKGNFPGRFSGRQFSNSRSEMNVSTLELGDSALYLCASSPLTEETQYFGPGTRLLVL.

V is TRBV25-1 and J is TRBJ1-1, with D perhaps matching TRBD1 (5 bases). The CDR3 is 15 residues long. The germline V and J ends were trimmed by 7 bases and 10 bases, with 25 bases remaining between them. Per the germline V gene, CDR1 is MGHDK and CDR2 is SYGVNS. The CDR3 coding sequence is TGTGCCAGCAACTCCAGATGGGACTCCTCTCCGGGAGCTTTCTTT. It translates to CASNSRWDSSPGAFF.

The chain uses TRBV13 and TRBJ2-3, with 12 bases fitting TRBD2. Germline values: CDR1 PRHDT, CDR2 FYEKMQ (reference sequence). The CDR3 spans 15 residues. The V gene end was trimmed by 6 bases and the J gene end by 5 bases; junction bases not matched to a gene: 6. CDR3 sequence (DNA): TGTGCCAGCAGGTTCCGGACTAGCGGGAAAGATACGCAGTATTTT. Encoded protein: CASRFRTSGKDTQYF.

This clone has just one count. This chain uses TRBV7-2 with TRBJ1-2, with unresolved D. The V gene lost 3 bases and the J gene lost 0 bases, with 5 bases spanning the gap. The CDR3 contains 13 residues. Germline CDR1 is SGHTA and CDR2 is FQGNSA. The CDR3 sequence is CASSFGSNYGYTF. CDR3 DNA sequence: TGTGCCAGCAGCTTCGGGTCTAACTATGGCTACACCTTC.

The CDR3 DNA follows: TGTGCCAGCAGCCAAGAAGTCGGGACAGGGGAGACCCAGTACTTC. It encodes CASSQEVGTGETQYF. V is TRBV4-2 and J is TRBJ2-5; 9 bases line up with TRBD1. The CDR3 runs to 15 residues. J was trimmed by 5 bases and V by 0 bases; bases with no gene match: 4. The germline V gene encodes CDR1 LGHNA and CDR2 YNFKEQ.

The chain has TRBV27 and TRBJ1-1; 8 bases align to TRBD1. The germline V gene encodes CDR1 MNHEY and CDR2 SMNVEV (reference sequence). The CDR3 extends over 12 amino acids. V lost 9 bases to trimming and J lost 3 bases; unmatched junction nucleotides: 3. This chain's CDR3 is CASQGADTEAFF. CDR3 in DNA: TGTGCCAGTCAGGGGGCGGACACTGAAGCTTTCTTT.

This chain uses TRBV30 with TRBJ2-7, with 10 bases aligning to TRBD1. CDR1 GTSNPN and CDR2 SVGIG come from the germline V gene (reference sequence). The CDR3 runs 13 residues. The ends lost 5 bases at V and 4 bases at J; junction bases unmatched: 5. CDR3 in DNA: TGTGCCTGGGCCACGGGACAGGGGTACGAGCAGTACTTC. It is translated as CAWATGQGYEQYF.

The genes are TRBV6-4 and TRBJ1-5, with D tentatively TRBD1 (5 bases). The length of the CDR3 is 13 residues. CDR1 MRHNA and CDR2 SNTAGT come from the germline V gene. V shed 8 bases and J shed 4 bases, with 12 bases lying between them. CDR3 residues: CASSQGWNQPQHF. DNA of the CDR3: TGTGCCAGCTCCCAGGGCTGGAATCAGCCCCAGCATTTT.

This chain links TRBV2 with TRBJ1-2; D possibly corresponds to TRBD1 (6 bases). This CDR3 is 15 amino acids long. Germline CDR1 and CDR2: SNHLY and FYNNEI. Between the trimmed V and J ends, which lost 0 bases and 4 bases, there was a span of 12 bases. CDR3 sequence: CASSEAGGHPYGYTF. The DNA of the CDR3 is TGTGCCAGCAGTGAAGCTGGGGGACACCCCTATGGCTACACCTTC.